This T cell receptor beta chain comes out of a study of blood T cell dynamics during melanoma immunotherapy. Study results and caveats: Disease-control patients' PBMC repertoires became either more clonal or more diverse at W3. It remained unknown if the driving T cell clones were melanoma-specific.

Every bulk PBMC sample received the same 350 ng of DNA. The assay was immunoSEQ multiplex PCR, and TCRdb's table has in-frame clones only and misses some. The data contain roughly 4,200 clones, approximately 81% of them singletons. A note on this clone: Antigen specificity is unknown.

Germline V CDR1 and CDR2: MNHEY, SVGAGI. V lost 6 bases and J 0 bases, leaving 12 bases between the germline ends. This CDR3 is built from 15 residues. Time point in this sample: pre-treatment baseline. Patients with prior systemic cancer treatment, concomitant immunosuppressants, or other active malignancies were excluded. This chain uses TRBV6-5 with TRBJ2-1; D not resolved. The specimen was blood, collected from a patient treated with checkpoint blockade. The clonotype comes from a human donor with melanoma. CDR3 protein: CASRPMWSSYNEQFF. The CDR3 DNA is TGTGCCAGCAGGCCAATGTGGAGCTCCTACAATGAGCAGTTCTTC.